The sequence of this TCR beta chain was determined in a study of Ad26.COV2.S vaccination and SARS-CoV-2 variants. About the research overall: The donor belonged to the COV1001 Ad26.COV2.S trial arm. Ad26.COV2.S, an intramuscular injection, was given once or twice 56 days apart. Study results and caveats: Using TCR breadth and depth analyses may have led to underestimated total T cell responses.

Generated by immunoSEQ multiplex PCR, the TCRdb table keeps only in-frame clones and is missing some. The sample lists 300,000 to 500,000 clones; roughly nine tenths were seen once. CDR3 length: 13 amino acids. Looked up from germline, CDR1 is SGHRS and CDR2 is YFSETQ. The V end lost 0 bases, the J end lost 0 bases, and 2 bases lay between the germline ends. Regarding this clone: Its specificity is not known. This sample includes further DNA sequences coding for the same CDR3.

Treatment given: around 19 received Ad26.COV2.S at low or high dose, single or two shots; about 5 received placebo; per-sample allocation not given. Day 63 following the first vaccine or placebo injection was when the samples were taken. An Ad26 vector that expressed Wuhan-strain SARS-CoV-2 spike constituted the vaccine. This sample comprised peripheral blood, obtained in a trial of Ad26.COV2.S vaccine versus placebo. This rearrangement joins TRBV5-1 to TRBJ2-3, with D hard to call. The clonotype comes from a person aged 18-60 years who received the Ad26.COV2.S COVID-19 vaccine or a placebo. In DNA form, the CDR3 reads TGCGCCAGCAGCTTGGGAAGCACAGATACGCAGTATTTT. It specifies CASSLGSTDTQYF.